The entry below describes one T cell receptor (beta chain). The antigen is undetermined. Being one base from a much bigger clone, this may be a read error. This sample stems from a study of T cell repertoires in cytomegalovirus infection. Overall study: Use of recently identified HLA-C-restricted and well-studied HLA-B-restricted CMV epitopes was part of the study. In public TCR beta signatures, there were indications of both CMV infection and matching HLA type. Points from the study as a whole: Individuals carrying CMV plus the relevant HLA were identified by cumulative frequency of public TCR beta families. There were HLA-C-restricted CMV-specific TCR beta clonotypes dominating the ex vivo response.

TCRdb re-called the reads with MiXCR, one entry per CDR3 protein. This table has 380,000 or so distinct CDR3 sequences, roughly a third appearing once. The source material was cultured PBMCs, sampled from culture after CMV antigen stimulation. The receptor's source is a human donor in good health (CMV status not recorded). Some clones in this sample may be carry-over from other donors' samples.

This CDR3 is CANTTSGATNEKLFF. In DNA, the CDR3 is TGCGCCAACACCACTTCAGGCGCCACTAATGAAAAACTGTTTTTT. V usage is TRBV5-1 and J usage is TRBJ1-4; no reliable D call. Germline CDR1 and CDR2: SGHRS and YFSETQ. The CDR3 runs to 15 residues. The V end was cut by 9 bases, the J end by 2 bases, with 17 bases between.